What follows describes a single T cell receptor beta chain. Donors were grouped by their self-reported clinical history. Trimming cost V 5 bases and J 5 bases; bases outside gene matches: 3. Germline CDR1 and CDR2: SGHAT and FQNNGV. The CDR3 has 15 amino acids. The table came from immunoSEQ multiplex PCR; TCRdb's copy has only in-frame clones and leaves some out. The table shows fewer than 250,000 clones, with roughly 90% occurring only once. The sample originates from a study of blood T cell repertoires in COVID-19. Study information: Acute and convalescent COVID-19 samples came from the United States, Italy and Spain.

The receptor comes from a woman aged 25 to 39 with acute COVID-19. What was sequenced was PBMCs or T cells enriched from blood (not recorded which). This chain uses TRBV11-2 with TRBJ2-2; 12 positions match TRBD2. In nucleotides, the CDR3 is TGTGCCAGCAGCCAGGGGACTAGCGGGACCGGGGAGCTGTTTTTT. Protein sequence: CASSQGTSGTGELFF.